A selection of T cell receptor beta chains follows, all from one sample in a study of PD-1 blockade in classical Hodgkin lymphoma. Generated by immunoSEQ multiplex PCR, the TCRdb table keeps only in-frame clones and is missing some. The table has under 70,000 clones, 71% seen once. Sequenced material: peripheral blood mononuclear cells (PBMCs), taken before the second cycle of nivolumab. The origin of the receptors is a human donor with classical Hodgkin lymphoma. Both conserved end residues are part of each CDR3.

>TRBJ2-7|TRBV6-5
CASSPGPYEQYF
>TRBJ2-3|TRBV19
CASSRQDTDTQYF
>TRBJ2-2|TRBV9
CASSVDGTGVSRELFF
>TRBJ2-2|TRBV7-6
CASSLGRTGAGELFF
>TRBJ2-3|TRBV6-5
CASTPAGGRTDTQYF
>TRBJ1-2|TRBV5-4
CASSSRTGENYGYTF
>TRBJ1-2|TRBV5-4
CASSLEQGQWRGYTF
>TRBJ1-5|TRBV19
CASSYSGQPQHF
>TRBJ2-1|TRBV29-1
CSAWGTSGYNEQFF
>TRBJ1-4|TRBV5-1
CASSDGATNEKLFF
>TRBJ1-1|TRBV27
CASSLVRTAYDTEAFF
>TRBJ2-3|TRBV28
CASSLIPIDVDF
>TRBJ1-1|TRBV30
CAWSVGGNEAFF
>TRBJ1-3|TRBV28
CASSLKGLLSGNTIYF
>TRBJ2-5|TRBV5-1
CASSFQETQYF
>TRBJ2-1|TRBV7-9
CASRGGPSSYNEQFF
>TRBJ2-3|TRBV5-1
CASSLEGTGATDTQYF
>TRBJ1-1|TRBV25-1
CASKDRDEAFF